A selection of T cell receptor beta chains follows, all from one sample in a study of shared clonotypes between healthy human individuals. Using immunoSEQ multiplex PCR, the repertoire was profiled, and TCRdb retains in-frame clones only, with some absent. The sample shows approximately 1.5 million clones, about 98% of them seen only once. Input material: naive CD4+ T cells sorted from blood. The receptors come from a man in his thirties or forties in good health. CDR3s include the opening cysteine and the closing phenylalanine or tryptophan. Fields, in order: CDR3 DNA, CDR3 protein, CDR3 length, clone size, V gene, J gene, D gene. The D gene is left open where the match is weak. Size is stated for part of the rows, as once, few or many counts, or as a class when the clone is expanded.

CDR3nt: TGCGCCAGCAGTGAATTAGGACTAACCTACAATGAGCAGTTCTTC; CDR3aa: CASSELGLTYNEQFF; len: 15; abundance: NA; v_gene: TRBV10-2; j_gene: TRBJ2-1; d_gene: NA
CDR3nt: TGTGCCAGCAGACGATACGACAGGACGAACTATGGCTACACCTTC; CDR3aa: CASRRYDRTNYGYTF; len: 15; abundance: NA; v_gene: TRBV5-8; j_gene: TRBJ1-2; d_gene: NA
CDR3nt: TGTGCCAGCAGTGAAGCGCTTCGAGACAGGGGGCCCCAGCATTTT; CDR3aa: CASSEALRDRGPQHF; len: 15; abundance: NA; v_gene: TRBV2; j_gene: TRBJ1-5; d_gene: TRBD1
CDR3nt: TGTGCCAGCAGCCCCGACGGGGTCCAAAGTCAGCCCCAGCATTTT; CDR3aa: CASSPDGVQSQPQHF; len: 15; abundance: NA; v_gene: TRBV28; j_gene: TRBJ1-5; d_gene: NA
CDR3nt: TGTGCCAGCTCCTCCAAGGTCACAGGGAACACCGGGGAGCTGTTTTTT; CDR3aa: CASSSKVTGNTGELFF; len: 16; abundance: NA; v_gene: TRBV18; j_gene: TRBJ2-2; d_gene: NA
CDR3nt: TGTGCCAGCAGCCCACTAGCAACAGATACGCAGTATTTT; CDR3aa: CASSPLATDTQYF; len: 13; abundance: NA; v_gene: TRBV7-8; j_gene: TRBJ2-3; d_gene: NA
CDR3nt: TGTGCCAGCAGTGAGACAGGGGGCGGAACAGATACGCAGTATTTT; CDR3aa: CASSETGGGTDTQYF; len: 15; abundance: NA; v_gene: TRBV6-4; j_gene: TRBJ2-3; d_gene: TRBD1
CDR3nt: TGTGCCAGCAGGCCTACTAGCGGGAGGGCAGGGGACAATGAGCAGTTCTTC; CDR3aa: CASRPTSGRAGDNEQFF; len: 17; abundance: NA; v_gene: TRBV7-9; j_gene: TRBJ2-1; d_gene: TRBD2
CDR3nt: TGTGCCAGCAGCTTCGGGACACCCCTATCCCCCTATGGCTACACCTTC; CDR3aa: CASSFGTPLSPYGYTF; len: 16; abundance: NA; v_gene: TRBV6-6; j_gene: TRBJ1-2; d_gene: NA
CDR3nt: TGCAGTGCTACCCCGGGCACGCAGTATTTT; CDR3aa: CSATPGTQYF; len: 10; abundance: NA; v_gene: TRBV20-1; j_gene: TRBJ2-3; d_gene: NA
CDR3nt: TGTGCCAGCAGCTCCCTACAGGGGTACTCCTACAATGAGCAGTTCTTC; CDR3aa: CASSSLQGYSYNEQFF; len: 16; abundance: NA; v_gene: TRBV7-9; j_gene: TRBJ2-1; d_gene: TRBD1
CDR3nt: TGTGCCAGCAGTGAGCGTGGCGGGAGTTCCTACGAGCAGTACTTC; CDR3aa: CASSERGGSSYEQYF; len: 15; abundance: NA; v_gene: TRBV25-1; j_gene: TRBJ2-7; d_gene: TRBD2
CDR3nt: TGTGCCAGCAGCCCGGGACTAGCGGGAGAGACCCAGTACTTC; CDR3aa: CASSPGLAGETQYF; len: 14; abundance: NA; v_gene: TRBV9; j_gene: TRBJ2-5; d_gene: TRBD2
CDR3nt: TGTGCCAGCAGTGAATTTCTAAACTCTGGAAACACCATATATTTT; CDR3aa: CASSEFLNSGNTIYF; len: 15; abundance: NA; v_gene: TRBV25-1; j_gene: TRBJ1-3; d_gene: NA
CDR3nt: TGCGCCAGCAGCTTCTCCCCCCGGGGAGAGTCACCCCTCCACTTT; CDR3aa: CASSFSPRGESPLHF; len: 15; abundance: NA; v_gene: TRBV5-1; j_gene: TRBJ1-6; d_gene: NA
CDR3nt: TGTGCCAGCAGTTACGCGCACCGGGCTAACTATGGCTACACCTTC; CDR3aa: CASSYAHRANYGYTF; len: 15; abundance: NA; v_gene: TRBV6-5; j_gene: TRBJ1-2; d_gene: NA
CDR3nt: TGTGCCAGCAGCCTTACGGGGTCCTCTCGTGAAGCTTTCTTT; CDR3aa: CASSLTGSSREAFF; len: 14; abundance: NA; v_gene: TRBV7-2; j_gene: TRBJ1-1; d_gene: NA
CDR3nt: TGTGCCAGCAGCACCGAGACTAGCGGAGGCTACGAGCAGTACTTC; CDR3aa: CASSTETSGGYEQYF; len: 15; abundance: NA; v_gene: TRBV5-6; j_gene: TRBJ2-7; d_gene: TRBD2
CDR3nt: TGTGCCAGCAGCTTGTGGGGAAACACTGAAGCTTTCTTT; CDR3aa: CASSLWGNTEAFF; len: 13; abundance: NA; v_gene: TRBV5-6; j_gene: TRBJ1-1; d_gene: NA
CDR3nt: TGCGCCAGCAGCTTGGGTCCACAGGACTCCTACGAGCAGTACTTC; CDR3aa: CASSLGPQDSYEQYF; len: 15; abundance: NA; v_gene: TRBV5-1; j_gene: TRBJ2-7; d_gene: NA
CDR3nt: TGTGCCAGCAGTTTGGACTGGCAGGGGCGGCGCGAGCAGTACTTC; CDR3aa: CASSLDWQGRREQYF; len: 15; abundance: NA; v_gene: TRBV28; j_gene: TRBJ2-7; d_gene: NA
CDR3nt: TGCGCCAGCAGCTTGCTCGGCCAGGGAAGTTCACCCCTCCACTTT; CDR3aa: CASSLLGQGSSPLHF; len: 15; abundance: NA; v_gene: TRBV5-1; j_gene: TRBJ1-6; d_gene: NA
CDR3nt: TGTGCCAGCAGCTTAAGTAGGGACCAACAGGCACGGCAGTACTTC; CDR3aa: CASSLSRDQQARQYF; len: 15; abundance: NA; v_gene: TRBV7-9; j_gene: TRBJ2-7; d_gene: NA
CDR3nt: TGTGCCAGCAGCGCGACCGGGGCGAACACTGAAGCTTTCTTT; CDR3aa: CASSATGANTEAFF; len: 14; abundance: NA; v_gene: TRBV9; j_gene: TRBJ1-1; d_gene: NA
CDR3nt: TGTGCCAGCAGCTTGGACACCATCAGCTCCTACAATGAGCAGTTCTTC; CDR3aa: CASSLDTISSYNEQFF; len: 16; abundance: NA; v_gene: TRBV5-4; j_gene: TRBJ2-1; d_gene: NA
CDR3nt: TGCGCCAGCAGCTTCCCTAGGGTTTCTAGCGGCCAAGAGACCCAGTACTTC; CDR3aa: CASSFPRVSSGQETQYF; len: 17; abundance: NA; v_gene: TRBV5-1; j_gene: TRBJ2-5; d_gene: TRBD2
CDR3nt: TGTGCCAGCAGCGCAGGGGGCATCTACCAAGAGACCCAGTACTTC; CDR3aa: CASSAGGIYQETQYF; len: 15; abundance: once; v_gene: TRBV9; j_gene: TRBJ2-5; d_gene: TRBD1
CDR3nt: TGCAGCGTTTCCGAGCGGGCGGAAAAACTGTTTTTT; CDR3aa: CSVSERAEKLFF; len: 12; abundance: NA; v_gene: TRBV29-1; j_gene: TRBJ1-4; d_gene: NA
CDR3nt: TGTGCCACCAGGGTGAGGTCTAATGAAAAACTGTTTTTT; CDR3aa: CATRVRSNEKLFF; len: 13; abundance: NA; v_gene: TRBV10-3; j_gene: TRBJ1-4; d_gene: NA
CDR3nt: TGTGCCAGCTCACCGGGTCAGAGCTCCTACAATGAGCAGTTCTTC; CDR3aa: CASSPGQSSYNEQFF; len: 15; abundance: NA; v_gene: TRBV18; j_gene: TRBJ2-1; d_gene: NA
CDR3nt: TGTGCCAGCAGGGGACTAGCGGAACTCACAGATACGCAGTATTTT; CDR3aa: CASRGLAELTDTQYF; len: 15; abundance: NA; v_gene: TRBV2; j_gene: TRBJ2-3; d_gene: TRBD2
CDR3nt: TGCGCCAGCAGCTTGGACCCAGGGGGCCAGGGCTATGGCTACACCTTC; CDR3aa: CASSLDPGGQGYGYTF; len: 16; abundance: NA; v_gene: TRBV5-1; j_gene: TRBJ1-2; d_gene: TRBD1
CDR3nt: TGCGCCAGCAGCCAGAGAACGGGACAGGGGGTTTTGAACACTGAAGCTTTCTTT; CDR3aa: CASSQRTGQGVLNTEAFF; len: 18; abundance: NA; v_gene: TRBV4-1; j_gene: TRBJ1-1; d_gene: TRBD1
CDR3nt: TGTGCCAGCAGCCATCCTCTAGCGGGAGGGGATACGCAGTATTTT; CDR3aa: CASSHPLAGGDTQYF; len: 15; abundance: once; v_gene: TRBV14; j_gene: TRBJ2-3; d_gene: TRBD2
CDR3nt: TGTGCCAGCAGCGAATACCGACTTGGGGCGGGAGCTCTCAAAAACATTCAGTACTTC; CDR3aa: CASSEYRLGAGALKNIQYF; len: 19; abundance: NA; v_gene: TRBV28; j_gene: TRBJ2-4; d_gene: TRBD2
CDR3nt: TGTGCCAGCAGCCCACGTGCGGGGAGGGGGTTTTACGAGCAGTACTTC; CDR3aa: CASSPRAGRGFYEQYF; len: 16; abundance: NA; v_gene: TRBV9; j_gene: TRBJ2-7; d_gene: NA
CDR3nt: TGTGCCAGCAGCTCGAGTGGACTCCCCCGTGGCTACACCTTC; CDR3aa: CASSSSGLPRGYTF; len: 14; abundance: NA; v_gene: TRBV28; j_gene: TRBJ1-2; d_gene: NA
CDR3nt: TGCGCCAGCAGCAATCACGGTGGGGACTATAACTATGGCTACACCTTC; CDR3aa: CASSNHGGDYNYGYTF; len: 16; abundance: NA; v_gene: TRBV4-3; j_gene: TRBJ1-2; d_gene: NA
CDR3nt: TGTGCCAGCAGCTTCAACCAAGAGACCCAGTACTTC; CDR3aa: CASSFNQETQYF; len: 12; abundance: NA; v_gene: TRBV7-6; j_gene: TRBJ2-5; d_gene: NA
CDR3nt: TGTGCCAGCAGTCGAGCGACAGGGCCCAACACCGGGGAGCTGTTTTTT; CDR3aa: CASSRATGPNTGELFF; len: 16; abundance: NA; v_gene: TRBV7-3; j_gene: TRBJ2-2; d_gene: TRBD1
CDR3nt: TGTGCCAGCAGCTTAGGCGGGAGGGCCGTCGAGCAGTACTTC; CDR3aa: CASSLGGRAVEQYF; len: 14; abundance: NA; v_gene: TRBV7-2; j_gene: TRBJ2-7; d_gene: TRBD2
CDR3nt: TGTGCCAGCAGCTTAGTCGGGGCCAACGTCCTGACTTTC; CDR3aa: CASSLVGANVLTF; len: 13; abundance: NA; v_gene: TRBV7-2; j_gene: TRBJ2-6; d_gene: NA
CDR3nt: TGTGCCTGGACCATAGGGTTCGGGAACACTGAAGCTTTCTTT; CDR3aa: CAWTIGFGNTEAFF; len: 14; abundance: NA; v_gene: TRBV30; j_gene: TRBJ1-1; d_gene: NA
CDR3nt: TGTGCCAGCAGCTCGGACCCTTATAATGAAAAACTGTTTTTT; CDR3aa: CASSSDPYNEKLFF; len: 14; abundance: NA; v_gene: TRBV11-1; j_gene: TRBJ1-4; d_gene: NA
CDR3nt: TGTGCCAGCAGCTCGGATTACGCGTCGGGTACGCAGTATTTT; CDR3aa: CASSSDYASGTQYF; len: 14; abundance: NA; v_gene: TRBV5-4; j_gene: TRBJ2-3; d_gene: NA
CDR3nt: TGTGCCAGCAGTTTAGTCCAGGTCCCCTCTGAGCAGTACTTC; CDR3aa: CASSLVQVPSEQYF; len: 14; abundance: NA; v_gene: TRBV28; j_gene: TRBJ2-7; d_gene: NA
CDR3nt: TGTGCCAGCAGCGCACTCGGGACAGGGACAGGCCTTAGCAATCAGCCCCAGCATTTT; CDR3aa: CASSALGTGTGLSNQPQHF; len: 19; abundance: NA; v_gene: TRBV2; j_gene: TRBJ1-5; d_gene: TRBD1
CDR3nt: TGTGCCAGCAGTCAGGGGGGCAATCAGCCCCAGCATTTT; CDR3aa: CASSQGGNQPQHF; len: 13; abundance: NA; v_gene: TRBV6-5; j_gene: TRBJ1-5; d_gene: TRBD1
CDR3nt: TGTGCCAGCAGCTCCCGGCGGGACAGGGCTGGCGAGCAGTACTTC; CDR3aa: CASSSRRDRAGEQYF; len: 15; abundance: NA; v_gene: TRBV7-2; j_gene: TRBJ2-7; d_gene: TRBD1
CDR3nt: TGTGCCAGCAGCGGCTTAGTCGGGGGCAATCAGCCCCAGCATTTT; CDR3aa: CASSGLVGGNQPQHF; len: 15; abundance: NA; v_gene: TRBV2; j_gene: TRBJ1-5; d_gene: NA
CDR3nt: TGTGCCAGCAGCTCCCTGTTATTAAACACCGGGGAGCTGTTTTTT; CDR3aa: CASSSLLLNTGELFF; len: 15; abundance: NA; v_gene: TRBV11-2; j_gene: TRBJ2-2; d_gene: NA
CDR3nt: TGTGCCAGCAATCCAGCGGGTCTAGCGGTCTCCTACGAGCAGTACTTC; CDR3aa: CASNPAGLAVSYEQYF; len: 16; abundance: once; v_gene: TRBV2; j_gene: TRBJ2-7; d_gene: TRBD2
CDR3nt: TGTGCCAGCAGTTACGAGGGAGGGAAGCCAGATACGCAGTATTTT; CDR3aa: CASSYEGGKPDTQYF; len: 15; abundance: NA; v_gene: TRBV6-6; j_gene: TRBJ2-3; d_gene: TRBD2
CDR3nt: TGTGCCAGCAGTGAAACTAGAGCGAATACGCAGTATTTT; CDR3aa: CASSETRANTQYF; len: 13; abundance: NA; v_gene: TRBV6-4; j_gene: TRBJ2-3; d_gene: NA